A selection of T cell receptor beta chains follows, all from one sample in a study of blood T cell repertoires in COVID-19. Profiled with immunoSEQ multiplex PCR; TCRdb holds only in-frame clones, not every one. The repertoire includes 110,000 or so clones, 81% of them detected once, and approximately 38% sits in the top ten. The sequenced material came from peripheral blood. These receptors were obtained from a man older than 75 with acute or convalescent COVID-19. CDR3s include the opening cysteine and the closing phenylalanine or tryptophan. The order of the fields is J gene, D gene, clone size, V gene, CDR3 DNA, CDR3 protein. A D gene is named only where the DNA matches it firmly. The size entry is marked missing in some rows and otherwise reads once, few, many or a size class.

J: TRBJ2-6; D: -; size: -; V: TRBV9; DNA: TGTGCCAGCAGCGTAGATCAGGGTACCAACGTCCTGACTTTC; CDR3: CASSVDQGTNVLTF
J: TRBJ2-3; D: TRBD1; size: -; V: TRBV11-1; DNA: TGTGCCAGCAGCTTAGCCTTGGGACAGGGGGATACGCAGTATTTT; CDR3: CASSLALGQGDTQYF
J: TRBJ1-5; D: TRBD1; size: -; V: TRBV2; DNA: TGTGCCAGCAGAGCACAGGGGAGCCTCAATCAGCCCCAGCATTTT; CDR3: CASRAQGSLNQPQHF
J: TRBJ1-4; D: TRBD1; size: -; V: TRBV25-1; DNA: TGTGCCAGCAGTGAATCAGAGGCAGGGGGTACTCCAAAACTGTTTTTT; CDR3: CASSESEAGGTPKLFF
J: TRBJ2-6; D: TRBD2; size: -; V: TRBV4-2; DNA: TGTGCCAGCAGCCCCTGGGCGGGAGCGGCTGGGGCCAACGTCCTGACTTTC; CDR3: CASSPWAGAAGANVLTF
J: TRBJ2-7; D: -; size: -; V: TRBV5-6; DNA: TGTGCCAGCAGCGCCGGTCCGGGGTTTGACTCCTACGAGCAGTACTTC; CDR3: CASSAGPGFDSYEQYF
J: TRBJ2-2; D: TRBD2; size: -; V: TRBV9; DNA: TGTGCCAGCAGCGCGACTAGCAACGCCGGGGAGCTGTTTTTT; CDR3: CASSATSNAGELFF
J: TRBJ2-7; D: -; size: -; V: TRBV3-1/TRBV3-2; DNA: TGTCCCCGCACCCAAGACCCCTCGGGAAACCACGACTACGAGCAGTACTTC; CDR3: CPRTQDPSGNHDYEQYF
J: TRBJ2-7; D: -; size: -; V: TRBV6-5; DNA: TGTGCCAGCAGTTACGACGGGTACGAGCAGTACTTC; CDR3: CASSYDGYEQYF
J: TRBJ1-1; D: TRBD1; size: -; V: TRBV3-1/TRBV3-2; DNA: TGTGCCAGCAGCCCCCGGGACAGGAGGAACACTGAAGCTTTCTTT; CDR3: CASSPRDRRNTEAFF
J: TRBJ2-7; D: -; size: once; V: TRBV10-1; DNA: TGCGCCAGCAGTGAGCCGGACAGAGCCTACGAGCAGTACTTC; CDR3: CASSEPDRAYEQYF
J: TRBJ2-1; D: -; size: -; V: TRBV11-3; DNA: TGTGCCAGCAGCTCGGCGAGGTCCTACAATGAGCAGTTCTTC; CDR3: CASSSARSYNEQFF
J: TRBJ2-7; D: -; size: -; V: TRBV14; DNA: TGTGCCAGCAGCCAAGTACGCGTGGAGCAGTACTTC; CDR3: CASSQVRVEQYF
J: TRBJ2-1; D: TRBD1; size: -; V: TRBV18; DNA: TGTGCCAGCTCACCCAAGAATCAGGGGACAGGTCCCAATGAGCAGTTCTTC; CDR3: CASSPKNQGTGPNEQFF
J: TRBJ1-5; D: TRBD1; size: -; V: TRBV18; DNA: TGTGCCAGCTCACTTGCCTCCGACAGGGGGGGAACTAATCAGCCCCAGCATTTT; CDR3: CASSLASDRGGTNQPQHF
J: TRBJ1-2; D: -; size: -; V: TRBV2; DNA: TGTGCCAGCAGTGCCCAATCGGGAGATGGCTACACCTTC; CDR3: CASSAQSGDGYTF